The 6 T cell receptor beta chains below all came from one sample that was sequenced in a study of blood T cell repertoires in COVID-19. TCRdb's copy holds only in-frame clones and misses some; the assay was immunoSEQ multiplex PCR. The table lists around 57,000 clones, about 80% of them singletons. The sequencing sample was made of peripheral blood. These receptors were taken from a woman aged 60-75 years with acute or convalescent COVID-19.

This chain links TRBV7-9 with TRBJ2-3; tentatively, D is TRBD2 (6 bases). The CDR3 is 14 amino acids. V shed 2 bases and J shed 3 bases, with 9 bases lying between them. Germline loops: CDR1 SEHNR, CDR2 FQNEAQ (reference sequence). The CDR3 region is CASSLTGVTDTQYF. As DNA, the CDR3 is TGTGCCAGCAGCTTAACGGGGGTTACAGATACGCAGTATTTT.

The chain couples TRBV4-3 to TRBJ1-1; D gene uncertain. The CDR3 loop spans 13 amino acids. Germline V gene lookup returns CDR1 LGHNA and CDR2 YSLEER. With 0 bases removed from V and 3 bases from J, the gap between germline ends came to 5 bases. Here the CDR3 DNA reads TGCGCCAGCAGCCAAGATAGATACACTGAAGCTTTCTTT. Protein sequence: CASSQDRYTEAFF.

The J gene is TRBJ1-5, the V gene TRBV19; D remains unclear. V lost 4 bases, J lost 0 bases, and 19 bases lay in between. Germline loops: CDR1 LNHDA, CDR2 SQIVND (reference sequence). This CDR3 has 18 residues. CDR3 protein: CASSTITLTSYSNQPQHF. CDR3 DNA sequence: TGTGCCAGTAGTACAATAACTTTGACAAGCTATAGCAATCAGCCCCAGCATTTT. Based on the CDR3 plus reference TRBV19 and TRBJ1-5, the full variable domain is DGGITQSPKYLFRKEGQNVTLSCEQNLNHDAMYWYRQDPGQGLRLIYYSQIVNDFQKGDIAEGYSVSREKKESFPLTVTSAQKNPTAFYLCASSTITLTSYSNQPQHFGDGTRLSIL.

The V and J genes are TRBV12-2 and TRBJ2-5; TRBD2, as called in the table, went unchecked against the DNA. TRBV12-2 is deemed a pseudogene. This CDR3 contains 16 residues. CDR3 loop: CASRSGPTAGGVTQYF. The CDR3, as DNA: TGTGCAAGTCGCTCTGGTCCCACAGCGGGGGGGGTGACCCAGTACTTC.

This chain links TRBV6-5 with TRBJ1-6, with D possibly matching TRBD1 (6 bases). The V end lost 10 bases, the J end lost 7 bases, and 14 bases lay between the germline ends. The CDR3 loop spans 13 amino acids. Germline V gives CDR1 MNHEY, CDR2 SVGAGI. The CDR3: CATRDIPNSPLHF. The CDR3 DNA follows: TGTGCCACCCGGGACATTCCGAATTCACCCCTCCACTTT.

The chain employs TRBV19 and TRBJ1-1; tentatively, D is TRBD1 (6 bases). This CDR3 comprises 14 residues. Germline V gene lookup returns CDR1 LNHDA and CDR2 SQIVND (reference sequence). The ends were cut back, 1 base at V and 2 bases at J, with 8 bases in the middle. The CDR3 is CASSIGGGNTEAFF. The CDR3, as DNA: TGTGCCAGTAGTATAGGAGGGGGTAACACTGAAGCTTTCTTT.